This TCR beta chain is from a study of OX40 agonist ivuxolimab in advanced cancers. The data were produced by immunoSEQ multiplex PCR, yet TCRdb's version contains in-frame clones alone and is incomplete. The repertoire holds 77,000 or so clones, about 88% seen once, with 0.3% to 0.4% in the top ten. The CDR3 totals 13 residues. The V gene lost 1 base and the J gene lost 3 bases, with 6 bases spanning the gap. Germline values: CDR1 SGHVS, CDR2 FQNEAQ. The rearrangement links TRBV7-8 to TRBJ1-2; D gene ambiguous. Here the sequenced sample was CD4+ or CD8+ T cells sorted from blood, taken in a trial of the OX40 agonist ivuxolimab. This TCR was sampled from an adult with an advanced solid tumor such as melanoma, head and neck, liver or kidney cancer. CDR3 DNA: TGTGCCAGCAGCTTAGGGGTGGACTATGGCTACACCTTC. It yields the protein CASSLGVDYGYTF.